This passage covers 21 T cell receptor beta chains from one sample sequenced in a study of T-cell reconstitution after alpha-beta-depleted transplantation in children. Researchers prepared the TCRbeta library using unique molecular identifiers, the study reports. TCRdb re-analysed the PCR reads in MiXCR, keeping a single row per CDR3 protein. Among hundreds of thousands of distinct CDR3 sequences listed, 16% were seen once. Sequencing was performed on PBMCs from the stem cell graft donor, taken from the stem cell graft. Receptors originate from a human donor who donated a stem cell graft to a child with acute myeloid leukemia.

This clonotype was seen repeatedly, ten times or more. This chain joins TRBV7-6 and TRBJ1-3, with 10 bases fitting TRBD1. Germline V lookup: CDR1 SGHVS, CDR2 FNYEAQ. CDR3 size: 16 residues. The V segment lost 4 bases and the J segment 1 base; nucleotides outside the gene matches: 4. The CDR3: CASSSGTGVSGNTIYF. The CDR3 nucleotides read TGTGCCAGCAGCTCCGGGACAGGGGTATCTGGAAACACCATATATTTT.

This clonotype appeared many times. V is TRBV12-3 or TRBV12-4 and J is TRBJ1-1; 9 positions agree with TRBD1. The CDR3 runs 16 residues. The V gene end was trimmed by 2 bases and the J gene end by 0 bases; junction bases not matched to a gene: 4. Written as DNA, the CDR3 is TGTGCCAGCAGTTTAAGGGGGACAGGGATGAACACTGAAGCTTTCTTT. Amino acids: CASSLRGTGMNTEAFF.

The genes are TRBV7-7 and TRBJ2-7; 8 positions match TRBD2. Germline CDR1 is SSHAT and CDR2 is FNYEAQ (reference sequence). This CDR3 spans 14 amino acids. V dropped 5 bases and J dropped 7; count of bases not matched to a gene: 10. As DNA, the CDR3 is TGTGCCAGCAGCAAGAGGGTAGCGGGGAATGAGCAGTACGTC. Amino acid sequence: CASSKRVAGNEQYV.

This clonotype occurred a few times. The V gene is TRBV5-1, the J gene TRBJ2-2; 7 nucleotides align to TRBD1. The CDR3 sequence is 16 residues long. V lost 0 bases to trimming and J lost 5 bases; unmatched junction nucleotides: 7. Germline V CDR1 and CDR2: SGHRS, YFSETQ. The CDR3 nucleotides read TGCGCCAGCAGCTTGGCCGCGACAGGGTGGACCGGGGAGCTGTTTTTT. Protein: CASSLAATGWTGELFF.

The rearrangement joins TRBV12-3 or TRBV12-4 to TRBJ2-5; 7 nucleotides agree with TRBD1. J was trimmed by 1 base and V by 6 bases; bases with no gene match: 11. CDR3 length: 16 amino acids. CDR3 amino acids: CASSPGQGGFQETQYF. CDR3 sequence (DNA): TGTGCCAGCAGCCCTGGGCAAGGGGGCTTCCAAGAGACCCAGTACTTC.

This clonotype has just a few counts. V usage is TRBV20-1 and J usage is TRBJ2-3; weak D call: TRBD2 (7 bases). This CDR3 has 15 amino acids. Deletions cut 5 bases from V and 4 bases from J, with 19 bases between. Germline V lookup: CDR1 DFQATT, CDR2 SNEGSKA (reference sequence). CDR3 region: CSARRRGGSADTQYF. The CDR3 DNA reads as TGCAGTGCTCGCCGTAGGGGGGGGTCGGCAGATACGCAGTATTTT.

This clonotype occurred many times. The V and J genes are TRBV29-1 and TRBJ2-1; 9 bases map to TRBD2. CDR3 length: 14 amino acids. Germline V gene data show CDR1 as SQVTM and CDR2 as ANQGSEA. The J segment lost 4 bases and the V segment lost 4 bases, leaving 5 bases of the junction unmatched. DNA for the CDR3: TGCAGCGTTGTGACTAGCGGCCGTTACAATGAGCAGTTCTTC. This gives the protein CSVVTSGRYNEQFF.

V usage is TRBV5-5 and J usage is TRBJ2-3; D is unresolved. Deletions cut 0 bases from V and 2 bases from J, with 13 bases between. Per germline, CDR1 SGHKS and CDR2 YYEKEE (reference sequence). The CDR3 sequence is 16 residues long. The CDR3 DNA reads as TGTGCCAGCAGCTTGGGGATATTAACACACACAGATACGCAGTATTTT. As protein: CASSLGILTHTDTQYF.

This clonotype was counted a few times. This sequence joins TRBV20-1 and TRBJ1-5, with D tentatively TRBD1 (6 bases). The CDR3 totals 15 residues. V was shortened by 2 bases and J by 6 bases, with 17 bases between the two germline ends. Germline CDR1 and CDR2: DFQATT and SNEGSKA (reference sequence). The CDR3 loop is CSARWPGGAGQPQHF. CDR3 nucleotides: TGCAGTGCTAGATGGCCGGGGGGGGCTGGTCAGCCCCAGCATTTT.

In this sample, this clonotype turned up many times. The J gene is TRBJ2-1, the V gene TRBV29-1; D unclear. V lost 4 bases and J lost 0, with 7 bases in between. Germline lookup yields CDR1 SQVTM and CDR2 ANQGSEA. The CDR3 runs to 13 residues. CDR3 in DNA: TGCAGCGTTGCAGTGAGCTCCTACAATGAGCAGTTCTTC. This translates into CSVAVSSYNEQFF.

This clonotype was seen once. V and J are TRBV7-6 and TRBJ2-2; 9 bases map to TRBD1. V trimming: 4 bases; J trimming: 3 bases; junction bases outside the gene matches: 3. Germline loops: CDR1 SGHVS, CDR2 FNYEAQ. The length of the CDR3 is 15 residues. In DNA form, the CDR3 reads TGTGCCAGCAGCTACAGGGGGCCGTACACCGGGGAGCTGTTTTTT. Translating gives CASSYRGPYTGELFF.

Note on this clonotype: Possible read error: a much larger clone is one base away. This chain connects TRBV29-1 to TRBJ2-2, with 7 nucleotides matching TRBD1. The germline gives CDR1 SQVTM, CDR2 ANQGSEA. The CDR3 loop spans 13 amino acids. The CDR3 sequence: CTIGDSHTRELFF. Here the CDR3 DNA reads TGCACCATTGGGGACAGCCACACCAGGGAGCTGTTTTTT.

The V call is TRBV24-1, the J call TRBJ1-5; D gene unclear. The V gene's germline CDR1 is KGHDR and CDR2 SFDVKD. V was shortened by 5 bases and J by 0 bases, with 7 bases between the two germline ends. The CDR3 is 14 residues long. The CDR3 region is CATSGAYSNQPQHF. CDR3 coding DNA: TGTGCCACCAGTGGGGCGTATAGCAATCAGCCCCAGCATTTT.

This clonotype was counted ten times or more. The chain has TRBV20-1 and TRBJ2-7; a weak D match, TRBD1 (5 bases). Trimming pared 0 bases from V and 0 bases from J, leaving 15 bases between. This CDR3 has 16 residues. Germline V CDR1 and CDR2: DFQATT, SNEGSKA (reference sequence). The CDR3 protein is CSARDSRGTHSYEQYV. DNA for the CDR3: TGCAGTGCTAGAGATTCAAGGGGCACCCACTCCTACGAGCAGTACGTC.

In regard to this clonotype: A single base separates this from a much larger clone, so it may be a read error. V usage is TRBV20-1 and J usage is TRBJ2-5; 7 nucleotides line up with TRBD1. Germline V gene sequence: CDR1 DFQATT, CDR2 SNEGSKA (reference sequence). The CDR3 runs to 12 residues. The CDR3 nucleotides read TGCAGCTGCGAGGGGGCTCAAGAGACCCAGTACTTC. It translates to CSCEGAQETQYF.

The rearrangement uses TRBV7-2 and TRBJ2-3; D might be TRBD2 (6 bases). Germline V lookup: CDR1 SGHTA, CDR2 FQGNSA. The CDR3 contains 14 residues. V dropped 7 bases and J dropped 1 base, with 12 bases sitting between them. In DNA form, the CDR3 reads TGTGCCAGCACCTGGACTACCGGCACAGATACGCAGTATTTT. Translating gives CASTWTTGTDTQYF.

This clonotype was seen repeatedly, ten times or more. The V gene is TRBV7-2, the J gene TRBJ1-5, with D uncertain. The germline V gene encodes CDR1 SGHTA and CDR2 FQGNSA. V lost 2 bases and J 1 base, leaving 6 bases between the germline ends. The CDR3 runs 14 residues. The CDR3 protein is CASSLRASNQPQHF. DNA for the CDR3: TGTGCCAGCAGCTTAAGGGCGAGCAATCAGCCCCAGCATTTT.

The V gene is TRBV4-1, the J gene TRBJ1-1, with 9 positions matching TRBD1. In germline, CDR1 is MGHRA, CDR2 YSYEKL. The CDR3 totals 15 residues. Trimming took 3 bases from V and 1 from J; bases not matched to a gene: 3. The CDR3 DNA reads as TGCGCCAGCAGCCATACAGGGGGCCCGAACACTGAAGCTTTCTTT. This encodes CASSHTGGPNTEAFF.

This chain links TRBV20-1 with TRBJ1-5, with D perhaps matching TRBD1 (6 bases). Trimming removed 0 bases from V and 2 bases from J, with 20 bases in between. CDR1 and CDR2 from the germline V gene are DFQATT and SNEGSKA (reference sequence). The CDR3 is 18 residues long. The CDR3 is CSARDWHRVSEGNQPQHF. The CDR3 DNA sequence: TGCAGTGCTAGAGATTGGCACAGGGTCTCGGAGGGCAATCAGCCCCAGCATTTT.

This clonotype occurred many times. The V gene is TRBV2, the J gene TRBJ1-1; possibly TRBD1 for D (5 bases). V gave up 4 bases and J gave up 5 bases, with 11 bases separating them. The CDR3 has 13 residues. Germline values: CDR1 SNHLY, CDR2 FYNNEI. In DNA, the CDR3 is TGTGCCAGCAGTGCAAGACAGAGGACTGAAGCTTTCTTT. It specifies CASSARQRTEAFF.

In this sample, this clonotype turned up many times. The chain carries TRBV12-3 or TRBV12-4 and TRBJ2-7; 7 bases match TRBD1. CDR3 length: 17 residues. The J segment lost 2 bases and the V segment lost 3 bases, leaving 13 bases of the junction unmatched. The CDR3 DNA sequence: TGTGCCAGCAGTTTGTCCCCCCTCAGACAGGGAACCTACGAGCAGTACTTC. It is translated as CASSLSPLRQGTYEQYF.